The present T cell receptor beta chain was sequenced within a study of T cell responses to AZD1222 COVID-19 vaccine. CDR1 and CDR2 (germline): SGHRS, YFSETQ. Trimming cost V 1 base and J 2 bases, with 22 bases left between them. CDR3 length equals 19 residues. Notes on this clone: Antigen: not known.

Whole-study results and caveats: The donors showed a predominance of white British ancestry and of females, with possible underestimation of clonal diversity. Among AZD1222 vaccinees, only 6 or 7 were seropositive at baseline. Dominant CD4 TCR responses targeted spike regions 160-218 and 743-854. After the peak T cell response, and only then, were repertoires sampled.

Sequencing used immunoSEQ multiplex PCR; TCRdb keeps in-frame clones, though not all of them. The table records around 140,000 clones, 93% of them present only once. This chain connects TRBV5-1 to TRBJ2-1; D gene uncertain. Sequencing was performed on peripheral blood, taken on day 0 of MenACWY control vaccination. The clonotype was recovered from an adult in good health. The CDR3 DNA sequence: TGCGCCAGCAGCTTGTACCTAGTCGAAACGCAAATTACCTACAATGAGCAGTTCTTC. Protein product: CASSLYLVETQITYNEQFF.